This T cell receptor beta chain stems from a study of blood T cell repertoires in COVID-19. Study summary: There were acute and convalescent COVID-19 samples, and they came from the United States, Italy and Spain. T cells, B-cell-depleted T cells, or PBMCs provided the cDNA or gDNA that served as material.

As processed by the authors: The authors estimated nucleated cell counts from reference gene primer amplification. Sequencing was performed with immunoSEQ multiplex PCR; in TCRdb, only in-frame clones are kept and a portion is missing. Clone size and V and J calls were adopted from that table, with D and trimming inferred from the DNA. The sample shows 60,000 to 70,000 clones, approximately 82% of them seen only once. The CDR3 consists of 15 residues. V was clipped by 4 bases and J by 8 bases; unmatched bases: 8. In germline, CDR1 is SGHDN, CDR2 FVKESK. The TCR comes from a man between 60 and 75 years old with acute or convalescent COVID-19. The specimen was peripheral blood. The chain uses TRBV14 and TRBJ1-6, with 7 positions matching TRBD1. The CDR3 DNA reads as TGTGCCAGCAGCCCAGGGGGGCAGTTTTATTCACCCCTCCACTTT. Residues: CASSPGGQFYSPLHF.